The entry below gives a single TCR beta chain sequence along with its context. No antigen is known for it. Per germline, CDR1 SGHTA and CDR2 FQGTGA. The CDR3 extends over 13 amino acids. Between the trimmed V and J ends, which lost 5 bases and 2 bases, there was a span of 7 bases. These data originate in a study of CD8 T cells in ankylosing spondylitis. Points from the study as a whole: Apparently characteristic of ankylosing spondylitis blood was a TCR beta motif (about 8 highly homologous variants).

As the method for making TCR beta libraries, quantitative 5'-RACE with molecular barcodes was used. TCRdb ran MiXCR on the 5' RACE reads and lists one entry per CDR3 protein. Here the sample spans about 800,000 distinct CDR3 sequences, approximately 12% being singletons. The TCR comes from a male donor with ankylosing spondylitis. The J gene is TRBJ1-3, the V gene TRBV7-3; D is ambiguous. Sequencing was carried out using blood, either unsorted or a sorted T cell fraction (not recorded which). This CDR3 reads CASSAGPGNTIYF. CDR3 in DNA: TGTGCCAGCAGCGCGGGCCCTGGAAACACCATATATTTT.